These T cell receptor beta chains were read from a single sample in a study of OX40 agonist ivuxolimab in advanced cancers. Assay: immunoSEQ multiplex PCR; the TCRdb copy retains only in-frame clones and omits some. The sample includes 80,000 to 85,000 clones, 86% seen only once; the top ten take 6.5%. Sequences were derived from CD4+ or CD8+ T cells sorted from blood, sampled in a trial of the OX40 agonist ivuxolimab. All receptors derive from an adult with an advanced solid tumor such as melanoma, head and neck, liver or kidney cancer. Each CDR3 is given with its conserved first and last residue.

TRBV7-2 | CASSPNSGSYEQYF
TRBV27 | CASKGTSGVTDTQYF
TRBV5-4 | CASSLGQRNSPLHF
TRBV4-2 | CASSQEEGTTQYF
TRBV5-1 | CASSFPGQFTEAFF
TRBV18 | CASSPPSLANYGYTF
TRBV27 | CASSLSHRATEAFF
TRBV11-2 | CASSPNRGNTEAFF
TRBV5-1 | CASSVRGDQETQYF
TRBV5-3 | CARSETSGGAEAKNIQYF
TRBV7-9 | CASSPLRDRDNEQFF
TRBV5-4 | CASSQVGGMNTEAFF
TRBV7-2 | CASSLGVGSYTPYEQYF
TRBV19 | CASSIGRTGFGEAFF
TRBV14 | CASSQQGHVNTEAFF
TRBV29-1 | CSVKGTYEQYF
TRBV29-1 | CSVRTSDEQYF
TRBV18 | CASSPENYGYTF
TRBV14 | CASSQGVIGRRYF
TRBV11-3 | CASSLEDFDEQYF
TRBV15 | CATSSPGGLEAGEQYF
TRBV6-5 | CASSYSFDPYEQYF
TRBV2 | CASSVKGIGYGYTF
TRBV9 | CASNAAGSTEAFF
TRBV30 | CAWSGAGGVAETQYF
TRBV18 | CASSPATGPRSGANVLTF
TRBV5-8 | CASSPSTPISGQTDTQYF
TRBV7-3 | CASSLRSGNSYEQYF
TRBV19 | CASSSLTADTDTQYF
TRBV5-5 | CASSPSGGRWGYF
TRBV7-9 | CASSLASAGNQPQHF
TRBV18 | CASSPSGADTQYF
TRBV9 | CASGSALWGDTQYF
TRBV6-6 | CASSRDNTGGEQFF
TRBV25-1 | CATALRGSYNEQFF
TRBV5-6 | CASSLMLKGGIEKLFF
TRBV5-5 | CASSRGQGANYGYTF
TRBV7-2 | CASSLAPAGSYEQYF
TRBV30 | CARTGGAGGNTIYF
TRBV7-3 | CASSPRGLGRNEQFF
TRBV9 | CASSASPRQLNTEAFF
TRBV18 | CASSATGEKLFF
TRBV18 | CASSPGTGTAQHF
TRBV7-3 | CASSLQSVNTGELFF
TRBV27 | CASSLNSNYGYTF
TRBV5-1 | CASSFGGDGDREYF
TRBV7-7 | CASSKGLAGAADTQYF
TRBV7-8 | CASSLGTGYGYTF
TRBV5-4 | CASSSWTGDYYGYTF
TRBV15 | CATSSRASILYTEAFF
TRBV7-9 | CASSPRGGWDTEAFF
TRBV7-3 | CASSSTAGGPYTQYF
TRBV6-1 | CASSALTRTGTSTDTQYF
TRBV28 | CASLPPGQTFYEQYF
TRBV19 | CASSRWDTEAFF